This entry describes one TCR beta chain. No antigen is known for it. The data stem from a study of T cell responses to AZD1222 COVID-19 vaccine. Libraries were prepared by immunoSEQ multiplex PCR; TCRdb keeps only in-frame clonotypes and omits some of them. This table holds some 120,000 clones, 65% to 90% found once. The ends lost 2 bases at V and 8 bases at J; junction bases unmatched: 2. Germline V gives CDR1 LGHDT, CDR2 YNNKEL (reference sequence). This CDR3 is built from 14 residues. Overall study findings and caveats: Only five or six AZD1222 recipients were seropositive at baseline.

The rearrangement links TRBV3-1 (or the pseudogene TRBV3-2) to TRBJ1-6; the match to TRBD1 covers 8 bases. Here the sequenced sample was peripheral blood, taken 28 days after the second AZD1222 dose. This sequence originates from an adult who received the AZD1222 COVID-19 vaccine. CDR3 protein: CASSQPGGDSPLHF. CDR3 nucleotide sequence: TGTGCCAGCAGCCAACCAGGGGGCGATTCACCCCTCCACTTT.